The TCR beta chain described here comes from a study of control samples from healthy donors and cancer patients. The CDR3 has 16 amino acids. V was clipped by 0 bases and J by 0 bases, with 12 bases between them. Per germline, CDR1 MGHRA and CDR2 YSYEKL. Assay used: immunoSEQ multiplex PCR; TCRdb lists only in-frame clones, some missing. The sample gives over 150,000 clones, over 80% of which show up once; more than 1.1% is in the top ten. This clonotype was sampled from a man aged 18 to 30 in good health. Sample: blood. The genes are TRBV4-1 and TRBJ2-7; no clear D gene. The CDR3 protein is CASSQDLPEYSYEQYF. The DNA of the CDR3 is TGCGCCAGCAGCCAAGACCTCCCGGAGTACTCCTACGAGCAGTACTTC.